The T cell receptor beta chain under discussion was sequenced for a study of T cells in Graves' hyperthyroidism and ophthalmopathy. In its sample, this clonotype was seen many times. What it binds is not known. The DNA is omitted, as the CDR3 cannot be located on it reliably, and the CDR3 follows TCRdb's listing. The study excluded patients with uncontrolled infection, other autoimmune disease, pregnancy or lactation. PBMCs stemmed from about 9.7 ml fresh peripheral blood. TCR beta CDR3 region amplification was performed from RNA transcripts. The HTBI set primed first-round TCR CDR3 RT-PCR. TCRdb re-derived calls from the multiplex PCR reads in MiXCR, one entry per CDR3 protein. Found here are about 290,000 distinct CDR3 sequences, roughly 15% of them singletons; the top ten hold about 33%. A total of 14 residues make up the CDR3, ends included. Germline V gives CDR1 MNHNS, CDR2 SASEGT. Study-wide points: Median prediction lead before ophthalmopathy onset was around 6.9 months with the model.

The specimen sequenced was blood. The chain uses TRBV6-1 and TRBJ1-1. The source of this sequence is a woman in her 50s with Graves' hyperthyroidism that later progressed to Graves' ophthalmopathy. CDR3 sequence reads: CASSFLAGEGEAFF.